This entry is about one T cell receptor (beta chain). The data are from a study of blood T cell repertoires in COVID-19. This CDR3 has 17 amino acids. V was pared by 1 base and J by 5 bases, with 12 bases of the junction left unmatched. In germline, CDR1 is LGHDT, CDR2 YNNKEL (reference sequence). Here immunoSEQ multiplex PCR was the method, and the copy in TCRdb shows in-frame clones only, minus some. The data contain 100,000 to 150,000 clones, 70% to 85% of them singletons. The specimen sequenced was peripheral blood. V usage is TRBV3-1 (or the pseudogene TRBV3-2) and J usage is TRBJ2-5; TRBD1 matches 8 bases. The origin of this receptor is a woman aged 45-65 years with acute or convalescent COVID-19. The CDR3 nucleotides read TGTGCCAGCAGCCAAGCGGTGGGCAGACAGGGGCTTGAGACCCAGTACTTC. It codes for CASSQAVGRQGLETQYF.